This T cell receptor beta chain originates from a study of blood T cell repertoires in COVID-19. Sequencing was performed with immunoSEQ multiplex PCR; in TCRdb, only in-frame clones are kept and a portion is missing. The sample holds roughly 110,000 clones, 80% to 90% seen once. CDR1 SGHAT and CDR2 FQNNGV come from the germline V gene. The CDR3 covers 14 residues. Trimming at V came to 6 bases and at J to 9 bases, leaving 7 bases not matched to a gene. The chain uses TRBV11-2 and TRBJ1-6, with 8 bases lining up with TRBD1. This clonotype was obtained from a human donor with acute or convalescent COVID-19. The donor label of this sample is uncertain. The sample comprised peripheral blood. The CDR3 loop reads CASSSGQGFSPLHF. The CDR3 bases are TGTGCCAGCAGTAGCGGACAGGGATTTTCACCCCTCCACTTT.